The 23 T cell receptor beta chains presented below share a single source sample, sequenced in a study of PD-L1 blockade in urothelial cancer. Time point in this sample: pretreatment peripheral blood. Sequencing used immunoSEQ multiplex PCR; TCRdb keeps in-frame clones, though not all of them. The sample yields tens of thousands of clones, more than 80% seen once. The material was PBMCs, obtained around atezolizumab (anti-PD-L1) treatment. The source is an older man with urothelial cancer.

This chain uses TRBV4-2 with TRBJ1-1; 9 nucleotides line up with TRBD1. This CDR3 contains 16 residues. In germline, CDR1 is LGHNA, CDR2 YNFKEQ. The ends lost 4 bases at V and 1 base at J; junction bases unmatched: 7. CDR3 DNA sequence: TGTGCCAGCAGCCCACACCCGGGACAGGGGAACACTGAAGCTTTCTTT. Residues: CASSPHPGQGNTEAFF.

DNA for the CDR3: TGTGCCAGCAGATTCGGACAGGGCCATGGCTACACCTTC. This encodes CASRFGQGHGYTF. The chain combines TRBV6-5 with TRBJ1-2; 8 bases are a match to TRBD1. Germline CDR1 and CDR2: MNHEY and SVGAGI. Trimming removed 6 bases from V and 6 bases from J; junction bases left unmatched: 6. The CDR3 spans 13 residues.

Here the CDR3 reads CASSLKARVKYGYTF. CDR3 in DNA: TGTGCCAGCAGCTTAAAAGCCAGGGTTAAGTATGGCTACACCTTC. V and J are TRBV7-7 and TRBJ1-2; tentative D call: TRBD1 (5 bases). Per the germline V gene, CDR1 is SSHAT and CDR2 is FNYEAQ (reference sequence). V shed 2 bases and J shed 5 bases, with 15 bases lying between them. This CDR3 region has 15 residues.

The chain recombines TRBV13 with TRBJ1-2, with D uncertain. Between the trimmed V and J ends, which lost 1 base and 4 bases, there was a span of 7 bases. The CDR3 is 13 residues long. Germline-derived CDR1 and CDR2 are PRHDT and FYEKMQ (reference sequence). This CDR3 is CASSLERGYGYTF. Written as DNA, the CDR3 is TGTGCCAGCAGCTTAGAGCGGGGCTATGGCTACACCTTC.

This clone was observed at least ten times. The rearrangement links TRBV10-3 to TRBJ1-1; D is ambiguous. Germline loops: CDR1 ENHRY, CDR2 SYGVKD. The CDR3 consists of 12 residues. Trimming took 3 bases from V and 3 from J, leaving 5 bases between them. The CDR3 loop reads CAISDSYTEAFF. The DNA for the CDR3 is TGTGCCATCAGTGATAGCTACACTGAAGCTTTCTTT.

This clone was counted a few times. The V call is TRBV10-2, the J call TRBJ2-3; 8 bases are a match to TRBD1. CDR1 and CDR2 from the germline V gene are WSHSY and SAAADI. V lost 6 bases, J lost 3 bases, and 8 bases stayed unmatched. The CDR3 runs to 15 residues. DNA of the CDR3: TGCGCCAGCAGGGAACAGGGGGGTTCGACAGATACGCAGTATTTT. This encodes CASREQGGSTDTQYF.

The sample holds a few counts of this clone. V is TRBV30 and J is TRBJ1-5; no clear D gene. The CDR3 has 13 residues. V was trimmed by 0 bases and J by 1 base, leaving 4 bases between them. Germline CDR1 GTSNPN, CDR2 SVGIG (reference sequence). The CDR3 protein is CAWSVKSNQPQHF. In DNA, the CDR3 is TGTGCCTGGAGTGTTAAAAGCAATCAGCCCCAGCATTTT. Full variable domain (missing parts from reference TRBV30 and TRBJ1-5): SQTIHQWPATLVQPVGSPLSLECTVEGTSNPNLYWYRQAAGRGLQLLFYSVGIGQISSEVPQNLSASRPQDRQFILSSKKLLLSDSGFYLCAWSVKSNQPQHFGDGTRLSIL.

The J gene is TRBJ2-3, the V gene TRBV7-9; TRBD2 agrees at 10 bases. From germline, CDR1 is SEHNR and CDR2 FQNEAQ (reference sequence). This CDR3 comprises 16 residues. The V and J ends lost 5 bases and 2 bases, in that order; junction bases with no gene match: 7. The CDR3 coding sequence is TGTGCCAGCAGCCCCCCGCTAGCGGGAGACACAGATACGCAGTATTTT. It codes for CASSPPLAGDTDTQYF.

This chain uses TRBV18 with TRBJ1-5; D ambiguous. The CDR3 spans 14 residues. Deletions cut 0 bases from V and 4 bases from J, with 7 bases between. The germline V gene has CDR1 KGHSH and CDR2 LQKENI. The CDR3 region is CASSPPAVNQPQHF. CDR3 in DNA: TGTGCCAGCTCACCACCGGCGGTGAATCAGCCCCAGCATTTT.

For the CDR3, the DNA is TGTGCCAGCAGCCCGGGACAGGCCAGCAATCAGCCCCAGCATTTT. This sequence encodes CASSPGQASNQPQHF. The V and J genes are TRBV5-6 and TRBJ1-5; 8 nucleotides line up with TRBD1. Looked up from germline, CDR1 is SGHDT and CDR2 is YYEEEE. J lost 1 base, V lost 4 bases, and 4 bases had no gene match. There are 15 residues in the CDR3.

The V gene is TRBV5-1, the J gene TRBJ1-1; no firm D call. Germline lookup yields CDR1 SGHRS and CDR2 YFSETQ. V gave up 4 bases and J gave up 0 bases, with 19 bases separating them. The CDR3 extends over 17 amino acids. CDR3 in amino acids: CASSPLPRGGMNTEAFF. The CDR3 DNA is TGCGCCAGCAGCCCCCTTCCGCGGGGTGGGATGAACACTGAAGCTTTCTTT.

This clone was detected only once. This chain joins TRBV7-2 and TRBJ2-5, with D possibly being TRBD2 (6 bases). The germline V gene encodes CDR1 SGHTA and CDR2 FQGNSA. Trimming left V 2 bases short and J 2 bases short, with 9 bases between. The CDR3 length is 14 residues. The CDR3 coding sequence is TGTGCCAGCAGCTTATGGAGCGGGCAAGAGACCCAGTACTTC. It encodes CASSLWSGQETQYF.

The chain has TRBV30 and TRBJ2-3, with 13 nucleotides matching TRBD2. V trimming: 4 bases; J trimming: 7 bases; junction bases outside the gene matches: 8. The CDR3 length is 15 residues. Germline V gene data show CDR1 as GTSNPN and CDR2 as SVGIG (reference sequence). This CDR3 reads CAWTSRTSGSYTQYF. The CDR3 region has the DNA TGTGCCTGGACCTCTCGGACTAGCGGGAGTTATACGCAGTATTTT.

The V gene is TRBV30, the J gene TRBJ1-1; weak D call: TRBD1 (5 bases). The CDR3 contains 12 residues. V was trimmed by 3 bases and J by 8 bases, leaving 13 bases between them. The germline V gene encodes CDR1 GTSNPN and CDR2 SVGIG (reference sequence). CDR3 DNA sequence: TGTGCCTGGAGCCAGGGCAACTTAGAAGCTTTCTTT. Its protein is CAWSQGNLEAFF.

The CDR3 sequence is CASEVSYEQYF. CDR3 nucleotide sequence: TGTGCCAGCGAGGTATCCTACGAGCAGTACTTC. This sequence joins TRBV28 and TRBJ2-7; D gene ambiguous. The germline CDR1 and CDR2 sequences are MDHEN and SYDVKM. V lost 8 bases and J 1 base, leaving 6 bases between the germline ends. The CDR3 has 11 residues. Drawing the rest from reference TRBV28 and TRBJ2-7, the complete variable domain is DVKVTQSSRYLVKRTGEKVFLECVQDMDHENMFWYRQDPGLGLRLIYFSYDVKMKEKGDIPEGYSVSREKKERFSLILESASTNQTSMYLCASEVSYEQYFGPGTRLTVT.

V usage is TRBV5-8 and J usage is TRBJ1-4; 9 bases are shared with TRBD1. The germline gives CDR1 SGHTS, CDR2 YDEGEE. V was clipped by 0 bases and J by 7 bases; unmatched bases: 7. The CDR3 contains 16 residues. The CDR3 is CASSLDRTGVGEKLFF. In DNA form, the CDR3 reads TGTGCCAGCAGCTTGGATCGGACAGGGGTTGGTGAAAAACTGTTTTTT.

The CDR3 nucleotides are TGTGCCAGTAGTATCAGTATAAACAATGAGCAGTTCTTC. Translation gives CASSISINNEQFF. The chain links TRBV19 to TRBJ2-1; D is ambiguous. Trimming removed 3 bases at V and 5 bases at J, with 8 bases between. CDR1 is LNHDA, CDR2 SQIVND, per germline (reference sequence). The CDR3 totals 13 residues.

This sequence joins TRBV4-1 and TRBJ2-1; D unclear. Trimming shortened V by 5 bases and J by 1 base, and 6 bases separated the two germline ends. The CDR3 is 13 residues long. In germline, CDR1 is MGHRA, CDR2 YSYEKL. CDR3 sequence reads: CASSVTSYNEQFF. CDR3 in DNA: TGCGCCAGCAGCGTAACTTCCTACAATGAGCAGTTCTTC.

The CDR3 is CASSPTTGNTGELFF. The CDR3 region has the DNA TGTGCCAGCTCACCAACGACAGGGAACACCGGGGAGCTGTTTTTT. This chain joins TRBV18 and TRBJ2-2; tentative D call: TRBD1 (6 bases). This CDR3 is 15 amino acids long. V lost 2 bases and J 1 base, leaving 8 bases between the germline ends. Germline V lookup: CDR1 KGHSH, CDR2 LQKENI.

Comment on this clone: The sample contains more than one DNA sequence encoding this CDR3. This sequence joins TRBV6-5 and TRBJ2-1, with TRBD2 matching over 8 bases. V trimming: 7 bases; J trimming: 8 bases; junction bases outside the gene matches: 13. This CDR3 contains 15 residues. Germline CDR1 and CDR2: MNHEY and SVGAGI. CDR3 in DNA: TGTGCCAGCACTGATGGAGGGACTAGTCATGATGAGCAGTTCTTC. This sequence encodes CASTDGGTSHDEQFF.

The chain uses TRBV7-9 and TRBJ1-1; D perhaps matches TRBD1 (6 bases). Germline assignment: CDR1 SEHNR and CDR2 FQNEAQ (reference sequence). This CDR3 has 14 amino acids. Trimming stripped 1 base from V and 6 bases from J, with 12 bases between. The CDR3 region has the DNA TGTGCCAGCAGCTTAGATGGGGGGGCGGCTGAAGCTTTCTTT. This encodes CASSLDGGAAEAFF. Full variable domain (remainder filled in from reference TRBV7-9 and TRBJ1-1): DTGVSQNPRHKITKRGQNVTFRCDPISEHNRLYWYRQTLGQGPEFLTYFQNEAQLEKSRLLSDRFSAERPKGSFSTLEIQRTEQGDSAMYLCASSLDGGAAEAFFGQGTRLTVV.

The gene calls are TRBV18 and TRBJ2-5; tentative D call: TRBD1 (6 bases). The CDR3 extends over 17 amino acids. CDR1 is KGHSH, CDR2 LQKENI, per germline. The V end was cut by 0 bases, the J end by 1 base, with 15 bases between. This CDR3 is CASSPPRTGKIQETQYF. CDR3 nucleotides: TGTGCCAGCTCACCACCGCGCACAGGGAAAATCCAAGAGACCCAGTACTTC.

The V gene is TRBV5-4, the J gene TRBJ1-1; D possibly corresponds to TRBD1 (5 bases). The germline V and J ends were trimmed by 2 bases and 4 bases, with 12 bases remaining between them. The CDR3 contains 14 residues. Germline values: CDR1 SGHNT, CDR2 YYREEE (reference sequence). CDR3 loop: CASSLGYRGTEAFF. The CDR3 DNA is TGTGCCAGCAGCTTAGGGTATAGGGGCACTGAAGCTTTCTTT.